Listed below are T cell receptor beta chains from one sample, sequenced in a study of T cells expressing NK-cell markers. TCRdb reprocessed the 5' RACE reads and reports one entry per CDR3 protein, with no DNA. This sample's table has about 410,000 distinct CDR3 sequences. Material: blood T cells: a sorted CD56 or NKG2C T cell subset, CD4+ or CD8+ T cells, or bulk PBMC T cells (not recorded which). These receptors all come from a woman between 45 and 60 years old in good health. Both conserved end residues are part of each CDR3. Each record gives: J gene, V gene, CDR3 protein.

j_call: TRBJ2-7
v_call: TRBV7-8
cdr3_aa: CASSPGVASGYEQYF

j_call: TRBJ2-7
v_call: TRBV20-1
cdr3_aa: CSDIRSRGYSYEQYF

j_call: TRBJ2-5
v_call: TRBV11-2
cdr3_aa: CASSLVRASGNGETQYF

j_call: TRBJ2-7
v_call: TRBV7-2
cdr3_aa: CASSLLLGSYEQYF

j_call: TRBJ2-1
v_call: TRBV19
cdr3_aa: CASSIWGGGTPYNEQFF

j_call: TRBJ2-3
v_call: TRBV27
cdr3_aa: CASSLPSGPDTQYF

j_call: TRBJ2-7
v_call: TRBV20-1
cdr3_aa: CSARDRRAAGGARYEQYF

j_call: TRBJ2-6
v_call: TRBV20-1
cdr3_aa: CSARDGGGHSHPSGANVLTF

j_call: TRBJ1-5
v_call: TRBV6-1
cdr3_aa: CASSEASYRGGTQPQHF

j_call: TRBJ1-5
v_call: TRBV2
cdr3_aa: CASSELGGGNQPQHF

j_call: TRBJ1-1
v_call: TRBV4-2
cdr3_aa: CASSQLVGFEAFF

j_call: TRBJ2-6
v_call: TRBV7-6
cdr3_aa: CASSPLKGGPRSGANVLTF

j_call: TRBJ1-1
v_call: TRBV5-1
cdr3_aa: CASSLRGDTEAFF

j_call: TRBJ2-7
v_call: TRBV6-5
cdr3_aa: CASGGIYEQYF

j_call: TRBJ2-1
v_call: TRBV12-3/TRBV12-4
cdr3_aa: CASSRTNEQFF

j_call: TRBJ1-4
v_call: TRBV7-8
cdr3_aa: CASSPTDEKLFF

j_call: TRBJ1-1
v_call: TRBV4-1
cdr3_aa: CASSGRDRGEGAEAFF

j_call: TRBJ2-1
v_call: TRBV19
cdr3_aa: CASSILAGEQFF

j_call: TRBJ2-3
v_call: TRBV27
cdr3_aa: CASRFIKGTQYF

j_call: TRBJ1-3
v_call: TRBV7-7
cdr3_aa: CASSLGTGNTIYF

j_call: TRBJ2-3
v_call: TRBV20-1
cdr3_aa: CSGEGVSDTQYF

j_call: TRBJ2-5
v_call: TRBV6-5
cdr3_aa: CASSLSPAYRSGPWETQYF

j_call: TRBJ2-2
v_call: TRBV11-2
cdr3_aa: CASSFVIGGELFF

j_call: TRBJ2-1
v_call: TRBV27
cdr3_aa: CASSPYRTEDVRNEQFF

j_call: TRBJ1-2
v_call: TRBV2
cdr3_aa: CASSQDRLLTPYTF

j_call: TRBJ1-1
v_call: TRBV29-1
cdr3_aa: CSGRTGRATEAFF

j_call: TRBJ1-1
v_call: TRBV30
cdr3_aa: CAWSTDRGNTEAFF

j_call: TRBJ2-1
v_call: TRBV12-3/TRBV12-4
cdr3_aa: CASSPRRAALVRSYNEQFF

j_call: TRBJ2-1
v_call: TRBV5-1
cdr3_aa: CASSISDNSYNEQFF

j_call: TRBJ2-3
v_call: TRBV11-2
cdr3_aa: CASSKTWELPDTQYF

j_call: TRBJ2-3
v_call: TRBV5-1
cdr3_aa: CASSHGPGLSLDTQYF

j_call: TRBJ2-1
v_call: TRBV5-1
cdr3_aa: CASSLAGDLGAYNEQFF

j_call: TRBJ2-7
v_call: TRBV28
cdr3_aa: CASTHSQGEQYF

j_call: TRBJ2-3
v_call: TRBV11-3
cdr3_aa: CASSPNRRAGGRADTQYF

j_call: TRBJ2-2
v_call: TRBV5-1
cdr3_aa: CASSLVLNELFF

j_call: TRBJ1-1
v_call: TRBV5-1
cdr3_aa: CASSITGSSQEAFF

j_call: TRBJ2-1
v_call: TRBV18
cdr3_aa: CASSQLAGVFF

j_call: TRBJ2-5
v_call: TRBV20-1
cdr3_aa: CSGLAGAAETQYF

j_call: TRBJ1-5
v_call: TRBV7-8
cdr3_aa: CASSLQGAGSNQPQHF

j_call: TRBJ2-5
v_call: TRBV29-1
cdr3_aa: CSVEWARNQETQYF

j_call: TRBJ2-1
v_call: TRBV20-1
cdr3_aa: CSARDGTSGRFYNEQFF

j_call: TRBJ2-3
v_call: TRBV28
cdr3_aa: CASSRPLAGSTDTQYF

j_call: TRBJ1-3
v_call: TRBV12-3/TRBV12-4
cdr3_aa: CASSFVRDTIYF

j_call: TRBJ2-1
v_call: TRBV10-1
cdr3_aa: CASSGDIPEQFF

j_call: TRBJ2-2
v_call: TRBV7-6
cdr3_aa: CASSFTLDTGELFF

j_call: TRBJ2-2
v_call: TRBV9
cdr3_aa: CASSVAGGTPTGELFF

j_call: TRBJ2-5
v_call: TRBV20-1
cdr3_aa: CSARGEGPKRETQYF